The following is a T cell receptor beta chain sequence with its context. Its antigen is undetermined. Autoimmunity was present in every CD3G-deficient patient, worse in two. Sorting split CD4+ cells into CD25-high CD127-low Tregs and CD25-low CD127-high conventional T cells. The data are from a study of regulatory T cells. Study-wide points: In patients, unique TRB V-J pairs were restricted and V/J usage skewed, especially in Tregs. Hydrophobic residues at CDR3 positions 6 and 7 were enriched in conventional CD4+ T cells of CD3G-deficient patients.

Amplification used 52 TRBV primers and 13 TRBJ primers. TCRdb keeps only in-frame clones here, not all; method: immunoSEQ multiplex PCR. The sample contains about 35,000 clones, around 91% of which appear only once. Sequencing was carried out using conventional CD4+ T cells sorted from blood. This receptor was obtained from a person under 35 with CD3G deficiency.

The CDR3 sequence is CASSLKGLGTTGNTEAFF. The CDR3 coding sequence is TGCGCCAGCAGCTTGAAGGGTCTGGGGACGACAGGGAACACTGAAGCTTTCTTT. The chain combines TRBV5-1 with TRBJ1-1, with D possibly TRBD1 on 6 matching bases. This CDR3 has 18 residues. Germline V gene lookup returns CDR1 SGHRS and CDR2 YFSETQ. V lost 1 base, J lost 1 base, and 20 bases lay in between.